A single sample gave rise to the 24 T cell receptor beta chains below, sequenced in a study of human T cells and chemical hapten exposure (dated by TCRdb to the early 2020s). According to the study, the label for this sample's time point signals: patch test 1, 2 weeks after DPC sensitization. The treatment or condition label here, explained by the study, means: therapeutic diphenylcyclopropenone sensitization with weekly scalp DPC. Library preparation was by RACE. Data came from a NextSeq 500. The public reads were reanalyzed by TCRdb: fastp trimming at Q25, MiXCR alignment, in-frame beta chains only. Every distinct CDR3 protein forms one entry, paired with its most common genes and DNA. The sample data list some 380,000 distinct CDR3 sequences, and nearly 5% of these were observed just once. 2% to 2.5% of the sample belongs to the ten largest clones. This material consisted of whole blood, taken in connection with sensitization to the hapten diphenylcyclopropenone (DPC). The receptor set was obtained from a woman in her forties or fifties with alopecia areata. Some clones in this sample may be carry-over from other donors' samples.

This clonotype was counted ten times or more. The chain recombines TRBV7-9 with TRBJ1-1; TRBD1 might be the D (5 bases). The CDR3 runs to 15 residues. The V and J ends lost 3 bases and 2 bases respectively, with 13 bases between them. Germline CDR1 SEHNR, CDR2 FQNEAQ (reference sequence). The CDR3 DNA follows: TGTGCCAGCAGCTTTGGGACGGGGCTTAACACTGAAGCTTTCTTT. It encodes CASSFGTGLNTEAFF.

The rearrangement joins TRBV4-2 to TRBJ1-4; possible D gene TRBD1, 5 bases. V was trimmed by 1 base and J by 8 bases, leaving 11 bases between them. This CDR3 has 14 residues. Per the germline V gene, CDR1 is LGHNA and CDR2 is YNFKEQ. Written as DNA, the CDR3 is TGTGCCAGCAGCCAAGTTGTCTGGGGGGAAAAACTGTTTTTT. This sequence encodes CASSQVVWGEKLFF.

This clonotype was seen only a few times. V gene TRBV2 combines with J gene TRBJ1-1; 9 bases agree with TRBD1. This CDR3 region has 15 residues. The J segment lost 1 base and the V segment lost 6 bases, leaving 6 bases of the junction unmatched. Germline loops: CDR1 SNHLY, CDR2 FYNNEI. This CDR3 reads CASRSNRGRNTEAFF. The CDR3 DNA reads TGTGCCAGCAGATCAAACAGGGGGCGGAACACTGAAGCTTTCTTT. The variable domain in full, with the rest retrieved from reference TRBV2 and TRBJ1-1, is EPEVTQTPSHQVTQMGQEVILRCVPISNHLYFYWYRQILGQKVEFLVSFYNNEISEKSEIFDDQFSVERPDGSNFTLKIRSTKLEDSAMYFCASRSNRGRNTEAFFGQGTRLTVV.

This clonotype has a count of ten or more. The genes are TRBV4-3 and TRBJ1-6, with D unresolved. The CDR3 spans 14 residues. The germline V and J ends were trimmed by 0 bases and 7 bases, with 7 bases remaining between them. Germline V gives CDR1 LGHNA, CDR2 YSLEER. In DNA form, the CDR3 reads TGCGCCAGCAGCCAAGATGCCGGGAATTCACCCCTCCACTTT. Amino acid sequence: CASSQDAGNSPLHF.

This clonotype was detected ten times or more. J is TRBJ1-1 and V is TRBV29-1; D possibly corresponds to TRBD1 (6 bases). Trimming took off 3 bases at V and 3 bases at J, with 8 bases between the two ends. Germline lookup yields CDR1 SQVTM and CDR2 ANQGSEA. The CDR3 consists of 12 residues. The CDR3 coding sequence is TGCAGCGTTGACGGACAGCACACTGAAGCTTTCTTT. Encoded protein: CSVDGQHTEAFF.

This chain's CDR3 is CASSPTGSSNEQFF. The CDR3, as DNA: TGTGCCAGCAGTCCGACAGGGAGCTCCAATGAGCAGTTCTTC. This sequence joins TRBV12-3 or TRBV12-4 and TRBJ2-1; 7 bases align to TRBD1. The CDR3 sequence is 14 residues long. Unmatched junction bases numbered 7, after V lost 5 bases and J lost 6 bases.

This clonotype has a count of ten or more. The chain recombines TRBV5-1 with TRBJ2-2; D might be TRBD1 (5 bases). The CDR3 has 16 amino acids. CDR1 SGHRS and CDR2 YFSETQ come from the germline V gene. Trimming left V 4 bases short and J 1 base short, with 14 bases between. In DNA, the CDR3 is TGCGCCAGCAGCCTAAACAGGATTCAGAACACCGGGGAGCTGTTTTTT. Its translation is CASSLNRIQNTGELFF.

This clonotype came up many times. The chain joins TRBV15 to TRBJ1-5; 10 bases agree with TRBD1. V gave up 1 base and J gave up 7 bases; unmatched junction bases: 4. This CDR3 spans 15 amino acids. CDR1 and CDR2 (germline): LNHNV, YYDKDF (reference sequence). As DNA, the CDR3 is TGTGCCACCAGCAGAGGCCCGACAGGGGGCCAGCCCCAGCATTTT. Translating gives CATSRGPTGGQPQHF.

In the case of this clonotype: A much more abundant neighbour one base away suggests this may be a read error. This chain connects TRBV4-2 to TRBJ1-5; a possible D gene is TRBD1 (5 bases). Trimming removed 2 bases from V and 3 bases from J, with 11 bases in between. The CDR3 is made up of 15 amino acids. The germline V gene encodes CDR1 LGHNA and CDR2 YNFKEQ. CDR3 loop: CASSQQGNANQPQHF. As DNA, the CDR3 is TGTGCCAGCAGCCAACAGGGAAATGCCAATCAGCCCCAGCATTTT.

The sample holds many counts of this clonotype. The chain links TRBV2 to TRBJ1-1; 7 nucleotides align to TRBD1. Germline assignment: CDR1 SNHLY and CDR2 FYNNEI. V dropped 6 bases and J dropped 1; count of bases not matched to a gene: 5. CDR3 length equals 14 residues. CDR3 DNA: TGTGCCAGCAGGCTGAGACAGGGGAACACTGAAGCTTTCTTT. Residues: CASRLRQGNTEAFF.

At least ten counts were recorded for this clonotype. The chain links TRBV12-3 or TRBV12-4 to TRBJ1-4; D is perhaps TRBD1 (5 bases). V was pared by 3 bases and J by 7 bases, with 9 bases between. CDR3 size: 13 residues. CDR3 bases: TGTGCCAGCAGTTTCTCGGGGACTGAAAAACTGTTTTTT. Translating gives CASSFSGTEKLFF.

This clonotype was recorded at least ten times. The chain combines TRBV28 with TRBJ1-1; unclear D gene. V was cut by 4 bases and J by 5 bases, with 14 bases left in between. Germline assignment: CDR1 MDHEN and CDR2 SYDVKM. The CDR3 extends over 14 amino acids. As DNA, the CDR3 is TGTGCCAGCAGTTCGTTCGGAGGTAAAACTGAAGCTTTCTTT. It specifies CASSSFGGKTEAFF.

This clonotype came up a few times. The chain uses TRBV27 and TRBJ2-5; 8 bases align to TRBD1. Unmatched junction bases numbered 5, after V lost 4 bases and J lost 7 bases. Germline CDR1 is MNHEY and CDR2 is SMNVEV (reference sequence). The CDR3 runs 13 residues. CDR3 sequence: CASSSGQGWTQYF. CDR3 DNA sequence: TGTGCCAGCAGTTCTGGACAGGGATGGACCCAGTACTTC.

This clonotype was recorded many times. This chain's CDR3 is CASSPPTHTDTQYF. In nucleotides, the CDR3 is TGTGCCAGCTCACCACCGACTCACACAGATACGCAGTATTTT. This chain joins TRBV18 and TRBJ2-3; D not resolved. The CDR3 spans 14 residues. Looked up from germline, CDR1 is KGHSH and CDR2 is LQKENI. Trimming removed 0 bases at V and 2 bases at J, with 6 bases between.

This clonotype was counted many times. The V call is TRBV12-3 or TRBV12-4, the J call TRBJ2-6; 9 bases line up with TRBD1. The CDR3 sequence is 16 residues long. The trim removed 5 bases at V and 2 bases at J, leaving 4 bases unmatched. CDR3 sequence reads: CASSLRTGAGANVLTF. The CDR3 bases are TGTGCCAGCAGTCTCCGGACAGGGGCTGGGGCCAACGTCCTGACTTTC.

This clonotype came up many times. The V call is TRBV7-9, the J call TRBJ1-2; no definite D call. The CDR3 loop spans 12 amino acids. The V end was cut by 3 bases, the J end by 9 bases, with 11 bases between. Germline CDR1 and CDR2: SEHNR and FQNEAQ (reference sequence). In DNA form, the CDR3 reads TGTGCCAGCAGCTTTGAAGGGTCCAGCTACACCTTC. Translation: CASSFEGSSYTF.

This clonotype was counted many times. The CDR3 nucleotides read TGCAGTGCTAGGGGAAGCGGGAGGGCCCCAACGAACCTTCCGAAGGAGCAGTTCTTC. Encoded protein: CSARGSGRAPTNLPKEQFF. V gene TRBV20-1 combines with J gene TRBJ2-1; 10 nucleotides line up with TRBD2. The germline V gene has CDR1 DFQATT and CDR2 SNEGSKA (reference sequence). This CDR3 is 19 amino acids long. The V segment lost 3 bases and the J segment 10 bases; nucleotides outside the gene matches: 24.

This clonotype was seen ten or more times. CDR3 DNA: TGTGCCAGCAGTCCACCGGGACAACGCACAGATACGCAGTATTTT. Encoded protein: CASSPPGQRTDTQYF. The chain uses TRBV11-1 and TRBJ2-3; possibly TRBD1 for D (6 bases). V was trimmed by 6 bases and J by 1 base, leaving 14 bases between them. The CDR3 has 15 amino acids. CDR1 is SGHAT and CDR2 is FQDESV in the germline V gene (reference sequence).

The CDR3 nucleotides are TGTGCCATCGGACTAGCGGGGTGGGATGAGCAGTTCTTC. Translation gives CAIGLAGWDEQFF. The genes are TRBV6-6 and TRBJ2-1; 12 nucleotides agree with TRBD2. The V gene's germline CDR1 is MNHNY and CDR2 SVGAGI (reference sequence). J gave up 8 bases and V 10 bases, and 6 bases lay outside the gene matches. This CDR3 contains 13 residues.

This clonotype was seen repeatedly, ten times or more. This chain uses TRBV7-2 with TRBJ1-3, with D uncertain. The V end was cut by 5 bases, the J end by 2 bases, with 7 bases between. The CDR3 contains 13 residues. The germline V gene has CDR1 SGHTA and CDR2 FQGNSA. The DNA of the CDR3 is TGTGCCAGCAGCCCATTAGCTGGAAACACCATATATTTT. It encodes CASSPLAGNTIYF.

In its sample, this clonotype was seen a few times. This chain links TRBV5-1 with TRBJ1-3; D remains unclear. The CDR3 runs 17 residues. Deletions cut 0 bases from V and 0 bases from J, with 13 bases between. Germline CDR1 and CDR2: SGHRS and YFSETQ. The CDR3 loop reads CASSLGGYRRSGNTIYF. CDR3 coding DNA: TGCGCCAGCAGCTTGGGGGGATACCGACGCTCTGGAAACACCATATATTTT.

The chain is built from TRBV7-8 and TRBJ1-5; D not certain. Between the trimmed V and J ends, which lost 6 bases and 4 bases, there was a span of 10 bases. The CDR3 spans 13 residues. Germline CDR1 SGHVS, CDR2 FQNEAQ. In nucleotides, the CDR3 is TGTGCCAGCAGAGAAGGACGGAATCAGCCCCAGCATTTT. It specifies CASREGRNQPQHF.

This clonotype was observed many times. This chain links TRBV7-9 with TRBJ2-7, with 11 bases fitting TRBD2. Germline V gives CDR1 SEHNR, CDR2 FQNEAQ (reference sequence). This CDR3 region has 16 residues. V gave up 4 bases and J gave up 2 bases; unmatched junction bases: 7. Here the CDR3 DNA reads TGTGCCAGCAGCTCGACTAGCGGGGCGCTTACCTACGAGCAGTACTTC. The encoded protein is CASSSTSGALTYEQYF.

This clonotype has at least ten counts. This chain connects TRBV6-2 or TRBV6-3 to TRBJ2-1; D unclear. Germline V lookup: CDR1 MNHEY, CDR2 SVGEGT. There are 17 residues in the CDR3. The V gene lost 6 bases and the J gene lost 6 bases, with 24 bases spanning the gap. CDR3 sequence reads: CASSNRPGLWLGNEQFF. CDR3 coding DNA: TGTGCCAGCAGCAATCGGCCCGGGCTCTGGCTTGGCAATGAGCAGTTCTTC.